The source of this T cell receptor (beta chain) is a study of shared clonotypes between healthy human individuals. Study findings and constraints: The four-donor shared clonotypes exceeded non-shared clonotypes in generation probability, with non-shared ones scoring lower. Naive subsets generally had larger estimated richness than memory subsets.

Comment on this clone: Antigen: not known.

All donors were healthy HIV-negative adults lacking recent acute infections or vaccinations. Germline V gene data show CDR1 as MDHEN and CDR2 as SYDVKM. Trimming removed 6 bases at V and 0 bases at J, with 8 bases between. The CDR3 has 14 residues. The study ran the assay at deep level. Profiling relied on immunoSEQ multiplex PCR, and the TCRdb table lists in-frame clones only, not all of them. Among roughly 1,000,000 clones, about four fifths were seen once, and the ten largest hold 0.55% to 0.7%. The V and J genes are TRBV28 and TRBJ1-4; D unclear. The sequence was obtained from a man between 18 and 29 years old in good health. Some clones in this sample may be carry-over from other donors' samples. The material sequenced was memory CD4+ T cells from PBMCs. Indicated subset: CD45RA-negative fraction. CDR3 nucleotides: TGTGCCAGCAGCCAGGCTGCAACTAATGAAAAACTGTTTTTT. Translated, it gives CASSQAATNEKLFF.